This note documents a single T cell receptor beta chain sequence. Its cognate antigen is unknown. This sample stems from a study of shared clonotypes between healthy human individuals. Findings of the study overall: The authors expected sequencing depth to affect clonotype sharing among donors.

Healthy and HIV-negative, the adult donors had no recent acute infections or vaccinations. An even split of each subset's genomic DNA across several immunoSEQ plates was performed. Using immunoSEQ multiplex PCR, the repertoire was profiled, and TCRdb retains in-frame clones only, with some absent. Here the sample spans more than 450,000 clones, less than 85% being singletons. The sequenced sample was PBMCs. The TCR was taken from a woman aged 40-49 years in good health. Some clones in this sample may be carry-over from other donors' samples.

The CDR3 region is CASSPYALRTGRPKNIQYF. Written as DNA, the CDR3 is TGTGCCAGCAGTCCGTATGCATTGCGAACTGGGAGACCCAAAAACATTCAGTACTTC. The chain links TRBV28 to TRBJ2-4; a possible D gene is TRBD2 (5 bases). CDR3 length equals 19 residues. V gave up 5 bases and J gave up 2 bases, with 25 bases separating them. Germline CDR1 and CDR2: MDHEN and SYDVKM.